A single sample gave rise to the 18 T cell receptor beta chains below, sequenced in a study of blood T cell repertoires in COVID-19 (dated by TCRdb to 2020 to 2022). To prepare the library, the immunoSEQ multiplex PCR assay was applied. TCRdb provides this immuneACCESS table in a form limited to in-frame rearrangements. Some clones are lacking; in checked studies, under half of them reflect an unresolved V gene, and why the rest are absent is not known. The sample profile shows approximately 150,000 clones; around 88% of them were found once. The ten largest clones add up to roughly 28% of the sample. Input material: peripheral blood. These receptors were taken from a human donor in a cohort sampled during active COVID-19.

The rearrangement links TRBV18 to TRBJ2-7, with TRBD1 as a possible D gene (6 bases). V was pared by 5 bases and J by 3 bases, with 17 bases between. This CDR3 contains 15 residues. CDR1 KGHSH and CDR2 LQKENI come from the germline V gene. The CDR3: CASSDTQGWGYEQYF. The DNA of the CDR3 is TGTGCCAGCTCAGATACACAGGGCTGGGGCTACGAGCAGTACTTC. The variable domain in full, completed from reference TRBV18 and TRBJ2-7, reads NAGVMQNPRHLVRRRGQEARLRCSPMKGHSHVYWYRQLPEEGLKFMVYLQKENIIDESGMPKERFSAEFPKEGPSILRIQQVVRGDSAAYFCASSDTQGWGYEQYFGPGTRLTVT.

This chain joins TRBV2 and TRBJ1-2; TRBD1 matches at 9 bases. Germline-derived CDR1 and CDR2 are SNHLY and FYNNEI. The CDR3 totals 14 residues. Trimming took 3 bases from V and 4 from J; bases not matched to a gene: 3. In DNA, the CDR3 is TGTGCCAGCAGTGAGGGACAGGGTTTCTATGGCTACACCTTC. This sequence encodes CASSEGQGFYGYTF.

This chain connects TRBV10-2 to TRBJ2-1, with TRBD1 identical over 7 bases. Trimming took 2 bases from V and 7 from J; bases not matched to a gene: 11. The CDR3 extends over 16 amino acids. Per the germline V gene, CDR1 is WSHSY and CDR2 is SAAADI. Written as DNA, the CDR3 is TGCGCCAGCAGTGAGCTAACCGAGACAGGGAGAAATGAGCAGTTCTTC. It specifies CASSELTETGRNEQFF.

The V call is TRBV9, the J call TRBJ2-6; D is uncertain. Germline CDR1 and CDR2: SGDLS and YYNGEE. With 4 bases removed from V and 0 bases from J, the gap between germline ends came to 17 bases. The CDR3 runs 18 residues. The DNA for the CDR3 is TGTGCCAGCAGCCTGCGTTTGGTAGCTACCTCTGGGGCCAACGTCCTGACTTTC. It yields the protein CASSLRLVATSGANVLTF.

The V gene is TRBV5-1, the J gene TRBJ2-7; the match to TRBD1 covers 9 bases. V gave up 4 bases and J gave up 3 bases; unmatched junction bases: 5. This CDR3 has 14 amino acids. The germline CDR1 and CDR2 sequences are SGHRS and YFSETQ. CDR3 loop: CASSKRDRDYEQYF. Written as DNA, the CDR3 is TGCGCCAGCAGCAAACGGGACAGGGACTACGAGCAGTACTTC.

J is TRBJ1-2 and V is TRBV5-6; D is ambiguous. Germline CDR1 SGHDT, CDR2 YYEEEE. This CDR3 has 13 residues. Trimming removed 1 base from V and 7 bases from J, with 11 bases in between. CDR3 sequence reads: CASSLPGIGGYTF. CDR3 nucleotide sequence: TGTGCCAGCAGCTTGCCGGGGATCGGTGGCTACACCTTC.

The V call is TRBV11-2, the J call TRBJ2-5; TRBD1 is a possible D gene (6 bases). V was cut by 2 bases and J by 1 base, with 17 bases left in between. Germline lookup yields CDR1 SGHAT and CDR2 FQNNGV. There are 17 residues in the CDR3. CDR3 amino acids: CASSLYGVQDSQETQYF. DNA of the CDR3: TGTGCCAGCAGCTTATATGGGGTGCAGGACAGCCAAGAGACCCAGTACTTC.

V gene TRBV9 combines with J gene TRBJ2-7; 9 bases are a match to TRBD2. Per the germline V gene, CDR1 is SGDLS and CDR2 is YYNGEE. With V trimmed by 3 bases and J by 2 bases, 3 bases remained unmatched. This CDR3 is built from 14 residues. The CDR3 spells CASSAGLATYEQYF. CDR3 in DNA: TGTGCCAGCAGCGCGGGACTAGCCACCTACGAGCAGTACTTC.

The chain has TRBV3-1 (or the pseudogene TRBV3-2) and TRBJ2-2, with 7 bases lining up with TRBD1. The V and J ends lost 5 bases and 4 bases, in that order; junction bases with no gene match: 16. Germline loops: CDR1 LGHDT, CDR2 YNNKEL (reference sequence). The CDR3 covers 18 residues. The chain's CDR3 is CASSSLPPPGQLTGELFF. The CDR3, as DNA: TGTGCCAGCAGCTCACTTCCCCCGCCGGGACAGCTCACCGGGGAGCTGTTTTTT.

V gene TRBV27 combines with J gene TRBJ2-3; a possible D gene is TRBD2 (7 bases). V lost 7 bases to trimming and J lost 4 bases, with 15 bases between them. Germline lookup yields CDR1 MNHEY and CDR2 SMNVEV (reference sequence). This CDR3 contains 14 residues. This CDR3 reads CASKQGGFADTQYF. The CDR3, as DNA: TGTGCCAGCAAACAGGGAGGGTTTGCAGATACGCAGTATTTT.

The CDR3 here is CATSRDRTGDGYTF. The CDR3 DNA reads as TGTGCCACCAGCAGAGATAGGACAGGGGATGGCTACACCTTC. The V gene is TRBV15, the J gene TRBJ1-2, with 9 bases that match TRBD1. With V trimmed by 0 bases and J by 6 bases, 2 bases remained unmatched. Per the germline V gene, CDR1 is LNHNV and CDR2 is YYDKDF (reference sequence). The CDR3 covers 14 residues. The full variable domain, in which reference TRBV15 and TRBJ1-2 provide the parts outside the CDR3, is DAMVIQNPRYQVTQFGKPVTLSCSQTLNHNVMYWYQQKSSQAPKLLFHYYDKDFNNEADTPDNFQSRRPNTSFCFLDIRSPGLGDTAMYLCATSRDRTGDGYTFGSGTRLTVV.

V is TRBV6-5 and J is TRBJ2-7; D may be TRBD2 (5 bases). Germline V gives CDR1 MNHEY, CDR2 SVGAGI. The CDR3 loop spans 13 amino acids. V gave up 0 bases and J gave up 4 bases, with 7 bases separating them. CDR3 sequence: CASSYSRGYEQYF. The DNA for the CDR3 is TGTGCCAGCAGTTACTCGAGAGGGTACGAGCAGTACTTC.

This chain uses TRBV3-1 (or the pseudogene TRBV3-2) with TRBJ1-2; 8 nucleotides match TRBD1. Germline CDR1 LGHDT, CDR2 YNNKEL (reference sequence). This CDR3 comprises 13 residues. The junction had 5 bases not matched to a gene; V was cut back by 3 bases and J by 8 bases. The CDR3 spells CASSQDRVGGYTF. For the CDR3, the DNA is TGTGCCAGCAGCCAGGACAGGGTGGGGGGCTACACCTTC.

The rearrangement links TRBV7-8 to TRBJ2-1; 9 bases line up with TRBD2. The CDR3 has 16 amino acids. Germline CDR1 is SGHVS and CDR2 is FQNEAQ. V shed 5 bases, J shed 7 bases, and the junction held 12 bases outside the gene matches. The CDR3 sequence is CASSAYRLAGKNEQFF. The CDR3 region has the DNA TGTGCCAGCAGCGCATACCGCCTAGCGGGAAAAAATGAGCAGTTCTTC.

The CDR3 reads CASSLWGGTTAYNEQFF. CDR3 DNA sequence: TGTGCCAGCAGCCTCTGGGGGGGGACAACAGCCTACAATGAGCAGTTCTTC. The chain recombines TRBV7-6 with TRBJ2-1, with D perhaps TRBD2 (7 bases). The CDR3 is 17 residues long. CDR1 is SGHVS and CDR2 is FNYEAQ in the germline V gene. Trimming shortened V by 5 bases and J by 2 bases, and 19 bases separated the two germline ends. The variable domain in full, with the rest retrieved from reference TRBV7-6 and TRBJ2-1, is GAGVSQSPRYKVTKRGQDVALRCDPISGHVSLYWYRQALGQGPEFLTYFNYEAQQDKSGLPNDRFSAERPEGSISTLTIQRTEQRDSAMYRCASSLWGGTTAYNEQFFGPGTRLTVL.

This sequence joins TRBV9 and TRBJ2-2; 10 bases are shared with TRBD2. This CDR3 spans 18 amino acids. V lost 0 bases to trimming and J lost 3 bases; unmatched junction nucleotides: 8. Germline V gene lookup returns CDR1 SGDLS and CDR2 YYNGEE. CDR3 sequence reads: CASSVGLAGDRDTGELFF. DNA for the CDR3: TGTGCCAGCAGCGTAGGGCTAGCGGGGGACCGAGACACCGGGGAGCTGTTTTTT.

The chain has TRBV7-2 and TRBJ1-5, with D unresolved. Between the trimmed V and J ends, which lost 1 base and 0 bases, there was a span of 7 bases. Germline V gene lookup returns CDR1 SGHTA and CDR2 FQGNSA. The CDR3 has 15 residues. The chain's CDR3 is CASSLGGYSNQPQHF. CDR3 DNA: TGTGCCAGCAGCTTAGGAGGATATAGCAATCAGCCCCAGCATTTT.

The rearrangement joins TRBV10-3 to TRBJ1-4, with 7 bases matching TRBD1. This CDR3 is 17 amino acids long. V was clipped by 6 bases and J by 5 bases; unmatched bases: 15. The germline V gene has CDR1 ENHRY and CDR2 SYGVKD. The CDR3 DNA sequence: TGTGCCATCAGCCCCTCGTCTACGGGACAGCAGAATGAAAAACTGTTTTTT. Protein: CAISPSSTGQQNEKLFF.